A selection of T cell receptor beta chains follows, all from one sample in a study of cytomegalovirus exposure and HLA in healthy donors. Profiled with immunoSEQ multiplex PCR; TCRdb holds only in-frame clones, not every one. The profile shows about 120,000 clones, approximately 80% of them singletons. The sample comprised PBMCs. These receptors were collected from a man in his late teens or twenties in good health and CMV-seropositive. CDR3s include the opening cysteine and the closing phenylalanine or tryptophan.

V: TRBV7-9; J: TRBJ2-5; length: 15; CDR3: CASSLSGARLETQYF
V: TRBV5-8; J: TRBJ2-3; length: 16; CDR3: CASSSRTGGLTDTQYF
V: TRBV5-4; J: TRBJ2-7; length: 14; CDR3: CASSLGMGRDEQYF
V: TRBV7-9; J: TRBJ1-6; length: 19; CDR3: CASSSSPGTGGSYNSPLHF
V: TRBV6-1; J: TRBJ1-5; length: 15; CDR3: CASSPQTGVNQPQHF
V: TRBV6-6; J: TRBJ1-1; length: 14; CDR3: CASITQGGGTEAFF
V: TRBV7-9; J: TRBJ1-1; length: 15; CDR3: CASSLVAGGGTEAFF
V: TRBV28; J: TRBJ1-6; length: 15; CDR3: CASRDPTGADSPLHF
V: TRBV30; J: TRBJ1-5; length: 13; CDR3: CAWEPGSGQPQHF
V: TRBV9; J: TRBJ2-3; length: 21; CDR3: CASSVEAEGLAGGWGTDTQYF
V: TRBV5-4; J: TRBJ2-3; length: 14; CDR3: CASRLAGGRRTQYF
V: TRBV4-1; J: TRBJ1-1; length: 13; CDR3: CASSSGIMGGAFF
V: TRBV30; J: TRBJ2-7; length: 17; CDR3: CAWSSYWASGTPYEQYF
V: TRBV11-3; J: TRBJ2-2; length: 14; CDR3: CASRSDRNTGELFF
V: TRBV5-1; J: TRBJ2-4; length: 13; CDR3: CASSSTGTDIQYF
V: TRBV9; J: TRBJ2-2; length: 19; CDR3: CASSVPGLAGGPDTGELFF
V: TRBV13; J: TRBJ1-5; length: 16; CDR3: CASSLDGPGSNQPQHF
V: TRBV28; J: TRBJ2-1; length: 13; CDR3: CASRQGSYNEQFF
V: TRBV18; J: TRBJ2-6; length: 15; CDR3: CASSPQGVGSNVLTF
V: TRBV7-2; J: TRBJ2-3; length: 16; CDR3: CASSLASQGAMDTQYF
V: TRBV7-6; J: TRBJ2-3; length: 16; CDR3: CASSVGLAVNTDTQYF
V: TRBV27; J: TRBJ1-6; length: 20; CDR3: CASSGRRDSRSSSYNSPLHF
V: TRBV5-1; J: TRBJ2-7; length: 12; CDR3: CASSLSFYEQYF
V: TRBV28; J: TRBJ1-5; length: 14; CDR3: CASTLRGRLQPQHF
V: TRBV7-3; J: TRBJ1-1; length: 14; CDR3: CASSFGQGNTEAFF
V: TRBV11-2; J: TRBJ2-1; length: 16; CDR3: CASSLVYRGVKNEQFF
V: TRBV19; J: TRBJ2-2; length: 15; CDR3: CASSMGATNTGELFF
V: TRBV6-5; J: TRBJ2-5; length: 13; CDR3: CASRRGPGETQYF
V: TRBV7-9; J: TRBJ1-1; length: 16; CDR3: CASSLGVGRPNTEAFF
V: TRBV5-1; J: TRBJ1-4; length: 15; CDR3: CASSLQGRSDEKLFF
V: TRBV7-8; J: TRBJ1-2; length: 15; CDR3: CASSYPGQRDYGYTF
V: TRBV5-1; J: TRBJ2-4; length: 11; CDR3: CASRSSNSQYF
V: TRBV10-3; J: TRBJ1-2; length: 13; CDR3: CAYGQGAGYGYTF
V: TRBV18; J: TRBJ1-5; length: 15; CDR3: CASSLQGTSNQPQHF
V: TRBV30; J: TRBJ1-2; length: 13; CDR3: CAFPGQENYGYTF
V: TRBV4-1; J: TRBJ1-2; length: 15; CDR3: CASSQGRRENYGYTF
V: TRBV11-2; J: TRBJ1-1; length: 12; CDR3: CASSLGAGLAFF